This TCR beta chain was recorded in a study of blood T cell repertoires in COVID-19. For the study at large: Italy, Spain and the United States were the sources of the convalescent and acute COVID-19 samples.

As originally analysed: Estimated nucleated cell counts came from reference gene primer amplification. Repertoires were generated with immunoSEQ multiplex PCR, while TCRdb's copy carries only in-frame clones and drops some. The V and J calls and the clone size are those of that table, but D and trimming were determined from the DNA. Among roughly 140,000 clones listed, around 84% were seen once. The sequence derives from a man in his fifties or sixties with active or convalescent COVID-19. The sequenced sample consisted of peripheral blood.

The CDR3 bases are TGTGCCAGCAGCCCCGTGGGCGGGAGTATCGACGAGCAGTACTTC. Its translation is CASSPVGGSIDEQYF. The chain recombines TRBV7-9 with TRBJ2-7, with 7 bases that match TRBD2. The germline CDR1 and CDR2 sequences are SEHNR and FQNEAQ (reference sequence). The V and J ends lost 5 bases and 5 bases, in that order; junction bases with no gene match: 12. There are 15 residues in the CDR3.